The entry that follows covers one TCR beta chain sequence. This clone was seen only a few times. It lacks a known antigen. No much larger clone is present one base from it, and per-base qualities are unavailable. At one collaborating source in Seattle, patients were enrolled during active infection and were followed longitudinally through the course of disease. The collaborating institutions used their own protocols to collect whole blood in K2EDTA tubes. For TCRbeta analysis, collaborators shipped samples in one of three forms: frozen whole blood, isolated PBMCs, or DNA extracted from either of those sample types. TCRbeta CDR3 regions were amplified from genomic DNA by means of the immunoSEQ Assay, a bias-controlled multiplex PCR. On the study's bioinformatics: The number of nucleated cells in each sample was estimated by amplification of reference gene primers within the assay. Sequence reads were collapsed and filtered to measure the absolute abundance of every unique TCRbeta CDR3 rearrangement. Productive Simpson clonality was computed per sample as the square root of Simpson's diversity index over productive rearrangements. TCRdb took this table from immuneACCESS and kept in-frame rearrangements with V and J called. Such tables lack part of the clones; where checked against another copy, unresolved V genes explain under half of the gap, and the rest is unexplained. The DNA was the basis for D and trimming; V, J and clone size are from that table. In all, the sample holds a few hundred thousand clones, and approximately 92% of those were seen once. The ten biggest clones cover approximately 7.5% of the sample.

This specimen comes from a study of blood T cell repertoires in COVID-19 (dated by TCRdb to 2019 to 2021). Regarding the complete study: Samples from collaborators originated in the United States, Italy and Spain and spanned both the acute and convalescent phases of COVID-19. The prospective study material was composed of cDNA or gDNA derived from T cells, B-cell-depleted T cells, or PBMCs. The dataset comprised deeply sampled blood TCRbeta repertoires from subjects exposed to, actively infected with, or recovered from COVID-19. The repertoires were released in a freely available public database meant as a resource for research on the immune response to SARS-CoV-2. The samples were drawn from two sources: the first 160 participants of the ongoing ImmuneRACE study, and 1,200 or so subjects contributed by 6 global collaborators. Sample metadata almost always included a de-identified subject ID, COVID-19 status, age in years and sex. Where available, HLA class I and class II types were obtained from metadata supplied by the sample provider rather than from assay-based typing.

Study-wide conclusions, independent of this receptor: The quantity of clinical and demographic metadata differed by source and by participant and was supplied without curation.

The sequenced material came from peripheral blood. The origin of this receptor is a woman in her twenties or thirties with COVID-19, enrolled during active disease.

The bases are TGCGCCAGCAGCTTGTCCACTAGCGGGAACGAGCAGTACTTC. The resulting protein is CASSLSTSGNEQYF. The sequence joins TRBV5-1 to TRBJ2-7, and 10 junction bases match TRBD2. CDR1 and CDR2 (SGHRS, YFSETQ) derive from the germline V gene. V is trimmed back by 1 base and J by 5 bases, and the junction contains 3 bases that no gene match accounts for. The CDR3 contains 14 residues, cysteine and phenylalanine counted. Only the CDR3 DNA is retained, 42 bases long and in frame from the first base.